These 19 T cell receptor beta chains were sequenced from one sample in a study of T cell responses to AZD1222 COVID-19 vaccine. This table comes from immunoSEQ multiplex PCR, and its TCRdb copy is limited to in-frame clones, with some not included. The sample yields about 150,000 clones, about 89% seen once. The sample consisted of peripheral blood, taken 28 days after the second AZD1222 dose. The receptors were gathered from an adult who received the AZD1222 COVID-19 vaccine.

This chain links TRBV6-4 with TRBJ2-2, with D unclear. This CDR3 spans 16 amino acids. V was pared by 5 bases and J by 4 bases, with 17 bases between. CDR1 MRHNA and CDR2 SNTAGT come from the germline V gene. CDR3 sequence (DNA): TGTGCCAGCAGTCCCCTCAATAAGGGTGGCACCGGGGAGCTGTTTTTT. As protein: CASSPLNKGGTGELFF.

This clone was counted a single time. V and J are TRBV5-1 and TRBJ1-2; possible D gene TRBD1, 5 bases. Germline CDR1 and CDR2: SGHRS and YFSETQ. The CDR3 runs to 14 residues. Trimming removed 4 bases from V and 6 bases from J, with 16 bases in between. CDR3 DNA: TGCGCCAGCAGCGTGGACCAGGGATTGGATGGCTACACCTTC. Translation gives CASSVDQGLDGYTF. Complete variable domain (other parts from reference TRBV5-1 and TRBJ1-2): KAGVTQTPRYLIKTRGQQVTLSCSPISGHRSVSWYQQTPGQGLQFLFEYFSETQRNKGNFPGRFSGRQFSNSRSEMNVSTLELGDSALYLCASSVDQGLDGYTFGSGTRLTVV.

The chain links TRBV7-9 to TRBJ2-3; 11 bases line up with TRBD2. The germline V gene encodes CDR1 SEHNR and CDR2 FQNEAQ (reference sequence). The J segment lost 3 bases and the V segment lost 4 bases, leaving 3 bases of the junction unmatched. CDR3 size: 15 residues. CDR3 in DNA: TGTGCCAGCAGCTCATCTAGCGGGAGGACAGATACGCAGTATTTT. This sequence encodes CASSSSSGRTDTQYF.

The chain uses TRBV29-1 and TRBJ1-1; no clear D. The V end lost 1 base, the J end lost 5 bases, and 23 bases lay between the germline ends. Per germline, CDR1 SQVTM and CDR2 ANQGSEA. There are 17 residues in the CDR3. The CDR3 bases are TGCAGCGTTGAAGGGCCCGCCGGAATCCCCGGACGAACTGAAGCTTTCTTT. Residues: CSVEGPAGIPGRTEAFF. The full variable domain, completed using reference TRBV29-1 and TRBJ1-1, is SAVISQKPSRDICQRGTSLTIQCQVDSQVTMMFWYRQQPGQSLTLIATANQGSEATYESGFVIDKFPISRPNLTFSTLTVSNMSPEDSSIYLCSVEGPAGIPGRTEAFFGQGTRLTVV.

The V call is TRBV5-8, the J call TRBJ1-5; the D is unclear. Germline V gene sequence: CDR1 SGHTS, CDR2 YDEGEE. The CDR3 consists of 15 residues. V shed 0 bases and J shed 4 bases, with 11 bases lying between them. CDR3 coding DNA: TGTGCCAGCAGCTTGGAGACGCGGCCAAATCAGCCCCAGCATTTT. Protein: CASSLETRPNQPQHF.

Remarks on this clone: The same CDR3 is also encoded by other DNA sequences in this sample. The chain combines TRBV7-3 with TRBJ2-1; D might be TRBD2 (5 bases). Trimming left V 0 bases short and J 5 bases short, with 5 bases between. This CDR3 is 13 amino acids long. Germline lookup yields CDR1 SGHTA and CDR2 FQGTGA. CDR3 in DNA: TGTGCCAGCAGCTTAACGCGGGACAATGAGCAGTTCTTC. Its protein is CASSLTRDNEQFF.

The chain carries TRBV30 and TRBJ2-6; 12 bases agree with TRBD1. The CDR3 extends over 17 amino acids. In germline, CDR1 is GTSNPN, CDR2 SVGIG (reference sequence). The ends lost 5 bases at V and 0 bases at J; junction bases unmatched: 5. The CDR3 region is CAWRRDRGLSGANVLTF. CDR3 in DNA: TGTGCCTGGCGCCGGGACAGGGGGCTCTCTGGGGCCAACGTCCTGACTTTC.

V usage is TRBV11-2 and J usage is TRBJ2-1, with 9 bases aligning to TRBD2. The V segment lost 5 bases and the J segment 4 bases; nucleotides outside the gene matches: 6. The CDR3 extends over 15 amino acids. Germline CDR1 is SGHAT and CDR2 is FQNNGV. The CDR3 reads CASSPLAGAYNEQFF. CDR3 in DNA: TGTGCCAGCAGCCCACTAGCGGGCGCTTACAATGAGCAGTTCTTC.

This rearrangement joins TRBV28 to TRBJ2-1; tentative D call: TRBD2 (5 bases). The length of the CDR3 is 14 residues. Trimming took 3 bases from V and 8 from J, leaving 14 bases between them. Germline CDR1 MDHEN, CDR2 SYDVKM. The CDR3 DNA is TGTGCCAGCAGTTTTGGCCTAGCAGGCTATGAGCAGTTCTTC. This translates into CASSFGLAGYEQFF.

This clone appeared once. CDR3 nucleotides: TGTGCCAGCAGACCGGGACAGGGCAATCAGCCCCAGCATTTT. It codes for CASRPGQGNQPQHF. The chain combines TRBV27 with TRBJ1-5, with 8 positions matching TRBD1. Losses at the gene ends were 6 bases for V and 2 bases for J; bases not matched to a gene: 3. Germline loops: CDR1 MNHEY, CDR2 SMNVEV (reference sequence). The CDR3 sequence is 14 residues long.

The chain uses TRBV5-4 and TRBJ1-6; a weak D match, TRBD1 (5 bases). The CDR3 totals 17 residues. Germline CDR1 SGHNT, CDR2 YYREEE (reference sequence). V was pared by 0 bases and J by 9 bases, with 19 bases between. As DNA, the CDR3 is TGTGCCAGCAGCTTGGAAGGTTCGGGGGGGAGGTCTTCACCCCTCCACTTT. It is translated as CASSLEGSGGRSSPLHF.

The V gene is TRBV6-2 or TRBV6-3, the J gene TRBJ2-7; TRBD1 is a possible D gene (5 bases). This CDR3 is 13 amino acids long. The V and J ends lost 0 bases and 2 bases respectively, with 5 bases between them. The germline V gene encodes CDR1 MNHEY and CDR2 SVGEGT. The CDR3 loop is CASSYSDTYEQYF. As DNA, the CDR3 is TGTGCCAGCAGTTACTCGGACACCTACGAGCAGTACTTC.

This chain connects TRBV7-3 to TRBJ2-7; D gene uncertain. The germline V and J ends were trimmed by 2 bases and 0 bases, with 5 bases remaining between them. This CDR3 is built from 13 residues. Germline loops: CDR1 SGHTA, CDR2 FQGTGA. The CDR3 here is CASSLFSSYEQYF. The CDR3 DNA reads as TGTGCCAGCAGCTTATTTAGCTCCTACGAGCAGTACTTC.

The chain recombines TRBV11-2 with TRBJ1-3; no clear D gene. CDR3 size: 10 residues. Trimming removed 6 bases at V and 3 bases at J, with 0 bases between. Germline CDR1 SGHAT, CDR2 FQNNGV. CDR3 nucleotide sequence: TGTGCCAGCAGTGGAAACACCATATATTTT. Protein: CASSGNTIYF. The whole variable domain, remainder taken from reference TRBV11-2 and TRBJ1-3, is EAGVAQSPRYKIIEKRQSVAFWCNPISGHATLYWYQQILGQGPKLLIQFQNNGVVDDSQLPKDRFSAERLKGVDSTLKIQPAKLEDSAVYLCASSGNTIYFGEGSWLTVV.

The rearrangement joins TRBV3-1 (or the pseudogene TRBV3-2) to TRBJ2-2; 9 bases are shared with TRBD2. The germline V gene encodes CDR1 LGHDT and CDR2 YNNKEL (reference sequence). The length of the CDR3 is 18 residues. Trimming removed 1 base from V and 6 bases from J; junction bases left unmatched: 12. Here the CDR3 DNA reads TGTGCCAGCAGCCAAGCCCGCCGACGCGGGAGGGGGGCCGGGGAGCTGTTTTTT. Its protein is CASSQARRRGRGAGELFF.

The CDR3, as DNA: TGTGCCAGCAGTTTAGGGGCCGGGGAGCTGTTTTTT. Its protein is CASSLGAGELFF. V and J are TRBV12-3 or TRBV12-4 and TRBJ2-2, with unresolved D. This CDR3 comprises 12 residues. Deletions cut 1 base from V and 6 bases from J, with 3 bases between.

The chain couples TRBV15 to TRBJ2-1, with a weak D call TRBD1 (5 bases). The CDR3 consists of 15 residues. V gave up 2 bases and J gave up 8 bases, with 16 bases separating them. Germline V lookup: CDR1 LNHNV, CDR2 YYDKDF (reference sequence). The CDR3 here is CATSRFAQVPDEQFF. In DNA form, the CDR3 reads TGTGCCACCAGCAGATTCGCACAGGTCCCCGATGAGCAGTTCTTC. Combining the CDR3 with reference TRBV15 and TRBJ2-1 gives the whole variable domain DAMVIQNPRYQVTQFGKPVTLSCSQTLNHNVMYWYQQKSSQAPKLLFHYYDKDFNNEADTPDNFQSRRPNTSFCFLDIRSPGLGDTAMYLCATSRFAQVPDEQFFGPGTRLTVL.

The chain links TRBV28 to TRBJ1-6, with a possible D match to TRBD1 (6 bases). V dropped 5 bases and J dropped 10 bases, with 21 bases sitting between them. The CDR3 contains 16 residues. Germline CDR1 MDHEN, CDR2 SYDVKM. CDR3 in amino acids: CASSPEGRGVKSPLHF. CDR3 DNA sequence: TGTGCCAGCAGTCCCGAGGGCAGGGGAGTTAAATCACCCCTCCACTTT.

V gene TRBV7-2 combines with J gene TRBJ2-1; D assignment may be TRBD1 or TRBD2 (5 bases each). Germline V gene data show CDR1 as SGHTA and CDR2 as FQGNSA. Deletions cut 2 bases from V and 7 bases from J, with 15 bases between. The CDR3 consists of 15 residues. CDR3 DNA sequence: TGTGCCAGCAGCTTATCTTTTCCGGGACCGAATGAGCAGTTCTTC. The encoded protein is CASSLSFPGPNEQFF. The entire variable domain, with the rest obtained from reference TRBV7-2 and TRBJ2-1, is as follows: GAGVSQSPSNKVTEKGKDVELRCDPISGHTALYWYRQSLGQGLEFLIYFQGNSAPDKSGLPSDRFSAERTGGSVSTLTIQRTQQEDSAVYLCASSLSFPGPNEQFFGPGTRLTVL.